These 3 T cell receptor beta chains were sequenced from one sample in a study of blood T cells in healthy people across ages. The second PCR ran roughly 6 to 12 cycles with a sample-barcoded 5' primer and J-beta primers. TCRdb passed the 5' RACE reads through MiXCR, listing each CDR3 protein once. The data contain approximately 490,000 distinct CDR3 sequences, 24% of them singletons. Another study also made use of these data, one on T cells of mothers and their children.

The sample was blood. The receptor set was obtained from a boy aged 5-17 years in good health.

This clonotype was seen at least ten times. The chain links TRBV7-2 to TRBJ1-2; no clear D gene. Germline CDR1 and CDR2: SGHTA and FQGNSA. The V end was cut by 5 bases, the J end by 7 bases, with 8 bases between. The length of the CDR3 is 11 residues. In DNA, the CDR3 is TGTGCCAGCAGCCTGAGAGGTGGCTACACCTTC. Residues: CASSLRGGYTF.

The gene calls are TRBV28 and TRBJ2-7, with 9 bases lining up with TRBD2. The germline V gene encodes CDR1 MDHEN and CDR2 SYDVKM. The CDR3 is 17 residues long. The trim removed 4 bases at V and 0 bases at J, leaving 10 bases unmatched. As DNA, the CDR3 is TGTGCCAGCAGTTACCCCTTAAGCGGGGGGATCTCCTACGAGCAGTACTTC. Translated, it gives CASSYPLSGGISYEQYF.

The chain is built from TRBV30 and TRBJ2-3, with TRBD1 matching 8 bases. Germline V CDR1 and CDR2: GTSNPN, SVGIG (reference sequence). The CDR3 length is 14 residues. V gave up 3 bases and J gave up 5 bases; unmatched junction bases: 7. CDR3 sequence (DNA): TGTGCCTGGAGGGACAGGGATTTTGTAGATACGCAGTATTTT. It is translated as CAWRDRDFVDTQYF. Based on the CDR3 plus reference TRBV30 and TRBJ2-3, the full variable domain is SQTIHQWPATLVQPVGSPLSLECTVEGTSNPNLYWYRQAAGRGLQLLFYSVGIGQISSEVPQNLSASRPQDRQFILSSKKLLLSDSGFYLCAWRDRDFVDTQYFGPGTRLTVL.